One and the same sample provided the 32 T cell receptor beta chains below, sequenced in a study of identical twins. Via MiXCR, TCRdb re-called the 5' RACE reads, giving one row per CDR3 protein. Of hundreds of thousands of distinct CDR3 sequences in the sample, about 20% are singletons; the top ten hold 13%. These same records also appear under a second study, on T cells expressing NK-cell markers.

Sequences were obtained from PBMCs. These receptors all stem from a woman in her late teens or twenties in good health.

This clonotype was found a few times. The chain joins TRBV12-3 or TRBV12-4 to TRBJ2-1; D remains ambiguous. V gave up 7 bases and J gave up 7 bases, with 8 bases separating them. The CDR3 spans 11 residues. The CDR3 bases are TGTGCCAGCATTAAAACGAATGAGCAGTTCTTC. Amino acid sequence: CASIKTNEQFF.

In its sample, this clonotype was seen a few times. A junction end diverges from the germline sequence, so it may reflect a read error. The genes are TRBV7-2 and TRBJ2-1; 10 bases are shared with TRBD2. Germline assignment: CDR1 SGHTA and CDR2 FQGNSA. The CDR3 length is 15 residues. The CDR3: CASSFRGLASPEEFF. The CDR3 nucleotides read TGTGCCAGCAGCTTCCGGGGACTAGCGAGTCCTGAGGAGTTCTTC.

This CDR3 reads CSVEDSGLGGAGAQYF. The CDR3 coding sequence is TGCAGCGTTGAAGATTCGGGCCTAGGGGGCGCGGGAGCGCAGTACTTC. The genes are TRBV29-1 and TRBJ2-7, with D perhaps assigned TRBD1 or TRBD2 (7 bases each). V was trimmed by 0 bases and J by 9 bases, leaving 24 bases between them. This CDR3 comprises 16 residues. The germline gives CDR1 SQVTM, CDR2 ANQGSEA.

This clonotype has more than one count but fewer than ten. The chain is built from TRBV6-2 or TRBV6-3 and TRBJ2-7; 11 bases match TRBD2. V lost 5 bases, J lost 2 bases, and 14 bases stayed unmatched. This CDR3 has 18 amino acids. CDR1 is MNHEY and CDR2 is SVGEGT in the germline V gene. The CDR3 region has the DNA TGTGCCAGCAGTATGACTTCAGGGACTAGCGGCTTCCCCTACGAGCAGTACTTC. As protein: CASSMTSGTSGFPYEQYF.

V gene TRBV10-2 combines with J gene TRBJ2-7; TRBD2 matches 9 bases. Germline trimming cut 6 bases from V and 7 bases from J; bases unmatched to any gene: 7. Germline loops: CDR1 WSHSY, CDR2 SAAADI. The CDR3 contains 13 residues. As DNA, the CDR3 is TGCGCCAGCAGCCGCGGGAGGGCTTGGGAGCAGTACTTC. It specifies CASSRGRAWEQYF.

This clonotype was seen only a few times. V usage is TRBV7-9 and J usage is TRBJ2-3; the D is unclear. Germline CDR1 is SEHNR and CDR2 is FQNEAQ (reference sequence). This CDR3 contains 13 residues. V lost 8 bases and J 1 base, leaving 10 bases between the germline ends. The CDR3 nucleotides read TGTGCCAGCCTTCCGGCGGGCACAGATACGCAGTATTTT. Its protein product is CASLPAGTDTQYF. Filled out from reference TRBV7-9 and TRBJ2-3, the complete variable domain reads DTGVSQNPRHKITKRGQNVTFRCDPISEHNRLYWYRQTLGQGPEFLTYFQNEAQLEKSRLLSDRFSAERPKGSFSTLEIQRTEQGDSAMYLCASLPAGTDTQYFGPGTRLTVL.

This CDR3 reads CASSGTRYEQYF. The CDR3 DNA is TGTGCCAGCAGTGGGACACGCTACGAGCAGTACTTC. The chain is built from TRBV6-5 and TRBJ2-7, with TRBD1 as a possible D gene (6 bases). The CDR3 totals 12 residues. From germline, CDR1 is MNHEY and CDR2 SVGAGI. The V end was cut by 5 bases, the J end by 3 bases, with 8 bases between.

The chain joins TRBV7-9 to TRBJ2-1; D is perhaps TRBD2 (5 bases). Trimming left V 2 bases short and J 8 bases short, with 16 bases between. The germline CDR1 and CDR2 sequences are SEHNR and FQNEAQ (reference sequence). This CDR3 is built from 15 residues. CDR3 sequence reads: CASSLNSGRAYEQFF. CDR3 DNA sequence: TGTGCCAGCAGCTTAAACAGCGGACGAGCTTATGAGCAGTTCTTC.

V and J are TRBV15 and TRBJ2-1; the D gene is possibly TRBD1 (9 bases). V was shortened by 8 bases and J by 9 bases, with 26 bases between the two germline ends. The CDR3 runs to 16 residues. Per the germline V gene, CDR1 is LNHNV and CDR2 is YYDKDF (reference sequence). Here the CDR3 reads CATSGGKTGGMTEQFF. In nucleotides, the CDR3 is TGTGCCACCTCGGGAGGGAAGACAGGGGGAATGACTGAGCAGTTCTTC.

The V call is TRBV4-3, the J call TRBJ2-2; perhaps TRBD2 as D (7 bases). Germline CDR1 and CDR2: LGHNA and YSLEER. This CDR3 is built from 16 residues. The V and J ends lost 8 bases and 2 bases respectively, with 18 bases between them. Here the CDR3 DNA reads TGCGCCAGCTCACAGGGAGGGACAATAAACACCGGGGAGCTGTTTTTT. Protein: CASSQGGTINTGELFF.

The CDR3 DNA reads TGCGCCAGCAGCCTCCCGAGGGATGCGGGAAACACCATATATTTT. Amino acids: CASSLPRDAGNTIYF. V gene TRBV5-1 combines with J gene TRBJ1-3; no clear D gene. The CDR3 consists of 15 residues. The V end lost 4 bases, the J end lost 4 bases, and 15 bases lay between the germline ends. Germline V gene sequence: CDR1 SGHRS, CDR2 YFSETQ.

The chain is built from TRBV2 and TRBJ2-5; D call uncertain. CDR1 and CDR2 (germline): SNHLY, FYNNEI. The CDR3 extends over 17 amino acids. The V and J ends lost 6 bases and 1 base respectively, with 21 bases between them. CDR3 sequence: CASSFDPNGMVQETQYF. DNA for the CDR3: TGTGCCAGCAGCTTCGACCCCAATGGAATGGTCCAAGAGACCCAGTACTTC. The complete variable domain, with remaining parts taken from reference TRBV2 and TRBJ2-5, reads EPEVTQTPSHQVTQMGQEVILRCVPISNHLYFYWYRQILGQKVEFLVSFYNNEISEKSEIFDDQFSVERPDGSNFTLKIRSTKLEDSAMYFCASSFDPNGMVQETQYFGPGTRLLVL.

A few counts support this clonotype. The chain links TRBV12-3 or TRBV12-4 to TRBJ1-3; 7 nucleotides line up with TRBD1. CDR3 length: 14 amino acids. Unmatched junction bases numbered 5, after V lost 5 bases and J lost 4 bases. CDR3 amino acids: CASSLLGQGNTIYF. The CDR3, as DNA: TGTGCCAGCAGTCTCCTGGGACAGGGAAACACCATATATTTT.

Only a few counts were recorded for this clonotype. The chain joins TRBV5-1 to TRBJ1-6, with 9 nucleotides matching TRBD1. The junction had 6 bases not matched to a gene; V was cut back by 4 bases and J by 7 bases. This CDR3 is built from 15 residues. Per the germline V gene, CDR1 is SGHRS and CDR2 is YFSETQ. The CDR3: CASSHGTGTNSPLHF. For the CDR3, the DNA is TGCGCCAGCAGCCACGGGACAGGGACCAATTCACCCCTCCACTTT.

The rearrangement uses TRBV20-1 and TRBJ2-1; D perhaps matches TRBD2 (7 bases). CDR3 size: 13 residues. Germline V lookup: CDR1 DFQATT, CDR2 SNEGSKA (reference sequence). V was clipped by 6 bases and J by 9 bases, with 18 bases between them. CDR3 nucleotide sequence: TGCAGTGCCGCGGTGGGGGGGCAGGGTGAGCAGTTCTTC. Its protein is CSAAVGGQGEQFF.

The chain joins TRBV5-1 to TRBJ2-7; TRBD2 agrees at 10 bases. The CDR3 is 14 amino acids. In germline, CDR1 is SGHRS, CDR2 YFSETQ. The trim removed 3 bases at V and 3 bases at J, leaving 3 bases unmatched. CDR3 in DNA: TGCGCCAGCAGCTACCTAGCGGGGGTCTACGAGCAGTACTTC. This gives the protein CASSYLAGVYEQYF.

The chain uses TRBV30 and TRBJ1-1; D uncertain. V was shortened by 2 bases and J by 5 bases, with 12 bases between the two germline ends. The CDR3 length is 13 residues. CDR1 and CDR2 (germline): GTSNPN, SVGIG (reference sequence). In DNA, the CDR3 is TGTGCCTGGAGTATGGGCAGTTGGACTGAAGCTTTCTTT. Amino acid sequence: CAWSMGSWTEAFF.

This chain joins TRBV20-1 and TRBJ2-7; 10 nucleotides line up with TRBD2. Trimming cost V 4 bases and J 2 bases; bases outside gene matches: 5. This CDR3 has 14 amino acids. CDR1 and CDR2 (germline): DFQATT, SNEGSKA (reference sequence). The CDR3 spells CSATRTSGTYEQYF. The CDR3 DNA reads as TGCAGTGCTACCCGGACTAGCGGAACCTACGAGCAGTACTTC.

The chain recombines TRBV7-3 with TRBJ2-1, with 10 bases identical to TRBD2. The V gene's germline CDR1 is SGHTA and CDR2 FQGTGA. The CDR3 is 16 residues long. The V gene end was trimmed by 5 bases and the J gene end by 5 bases; junction bases not matched to a gene: 9. CDR3 region: CASSRLAGDPNNEQFF. The CDR3 coding sequence is TGTGCCAGCAGCCGACTAGCGGGTGACCCGAACAATGAGCAGTTCTTC.

This clonotype was seen a handful of times. The rearrangement uses TRBV20-1 and TRBJ2-7; D possibly corresponds to TRBD2 (7 bases). V was shortened by 6 bases and J by 2 bases, with 20 bases between the two germline ends. CDR3 length: 15 amino acids. Germline V lookup: CDR1 DFQATT, CDR2 SNEGSKA (reference sequence). The CDR3 DNA reads TGCAGTGCGAGCTCTAAAGCGGGACACACCTACGAGCAGTACTTC. This gives the protein CSASSKAGHTYEQYF.

The rearrangement links TRBV6-1 to TRBJ1-5, with 9 bases aligning to TRBD1. The V segment lost 6 bases and the J segment 1 base; nucleotides outside the gene matches: 16. The CDR3 spans 19 residues. Germline V gene lookup returns CDR1 MNHNS and CDR2 SASEGT. The CDR3 loop reads CASRPITGGLPLSNQPQHF. CDR3 bases: TGTGCCAGCAGACCAATAACAGGGGGCTTACCTCTAAGCAATCAGCCCCAGCATTTT.

This clonotype was found a few times. The rearrangement joins TRBV6-5 to TRBJ2-7; D is undetermined. V was pared by 0 bases and J by 0 bases, with 9 bases between. CDR1 is MNHEY and CDR2 is SVGAGI in the germline V gene. This CDR3 region has 15 residues. CDR3 sequence (DNA): TGTGCCAGCAGTTACTCTGGAAAGGGCTCCTACGAGCAGTACTTC. The encoded protein is CASSYSGKGSYEQYF.

This clonotype showed up many times. The chain recombines TRBV29-1 with TRBJ2-1; 8 bases line up with TRBD2. Germline lookup yields CDR1 SQVTM and CDR2 ANQGSEA. This CDR3 comprises 14 residues. J was trimmed by 4 bases and V by 7 bases; bases with no gene match: 9. The CDR3 sequence: CSAVASSGYNEQFF. In DNA, the CDR3 is TGCAGCGCCGTCGCCTCTAGCGGGTACAATGAGCAGTTCTTC.

The chain combines TRBV12-3 or TRBV12-4 with TRBJ2-5; 9 nucleotides match TRBD1. J gave up 5 bases and V 7 bases, and 8 bases lay outside the gene matches. The CDR3 sequence is 14 residues long. The CDR3 reads CASTATGGMETQYF. The DNA of the CDR3 is TGTGCCAGCACCGCGACAGGGGGGATGGAGACCCAGTACTTC.

This clonotype came up many times. The rearrangement links TRBV20-1 to TRBJ1-5; tentatively, D is TRBD1 (6 bases). The germline V and J ends were trimmed by 2 bases and 0 bases, with 20 bases remaining between them. Germline assignment: CDR1 DFQATT and CDR2 SNEGSKA (reference sequence). The CDR3 is 18 residues long. The CDR3 loop reads CSARWAGGTAFSNQPQHF. CDR3 sequence (DNA): TGCAGTGCTAGATGGGCGGGGGGCACCGCTTTTAGCAATCAGCCCCAGCATTTT.

This clonotype was seen a handful of times. CDR3 amino acids: CASSKPRAPYEQYF. The DNA for the CDR3 is TGCGCCAGCAGCAAGCCTCGGGCCCCCTACGAGCAGTACTTC. The J gene is TRBJ2-7, the V gene TRBV5-1; no clear D. Germline-derived CDR1 and CDR2 are SGHRS and YFSETQ. The CDR3 contains 14 residues. Trimming stripped 4 bases from V and 2 bases from J, with 13 bases between.

This clonotype came up a few times. The chain combines TRBV6-2 or TRBV6-3 with TRBJ2-7; weak D call: TRBD1 (6 bases). Germline CDR1 is MNHEY and CDR2 is SVGEGT. CDR3 length: 16 amino acids. Trimming took 4 bases from V and 0 from J, leaving 16 bases between them. DNA of the CDR3: TGTGCCAGCAGTTGGGAACAGGGTGTCAGCTCCTACGAGCAGTACTTC. Its translation is CASSWEQGVSSYEQYF.

This chain joins TRBV6-1 and TRBJ2-2; the match to TRBD2 covers 11 bases. This CDR3 has 19 residues. Trimming took 6 bases from V and 0 from J; bases not matched to a gene: 12. Germline V gene lookup returns CDR1 MNHNS and CDR2 SASEGT. The CDR3 protein is CASRNRASGRKSNTGELFF. Here the CDR3 DNA reads TGTGCCAGCAGAAACCGGGCTAGCGGGAGGAAGTCGAACACCGGGGAGCTGTTTTTT.

This clonotype turned up a few times. This chain uses TRBV4-2 with TRBJ2-3; D remains unclear. Germline CDR1 reads LGHNA; CDR2 reads YNFKEQ. This CDR3 has 16 amino acids. V was trimmed by 0 bases and J by 2 bases, leaving 12 bases between them. CDR3 nucleotides: TGTGCCAGCAGCCAAGATCGGGCGGTTTCCACAGATACGCAGTATTTT. As protein: CASSQDRAVSTDTQYF.

The chain couples TRBV6-1 to TRBJ2-1; the D is unclear. Germline V gives CDR1 MNHNS, CDR2 SASEGT. This CDR3 region has 16 residues. The V end lost 7 bases, the J end lost 8 bases, and 24 bases lay between the germline ends. The CDR3 DNA is TGTGCCAGCACCATCCGGGCCTCCGAAGGGTGGCATGAGCAGTTCTTC. Translation: CASTIRASEGWHEQFF.

For the CDR3, the DNA is TGTGCCAGCAGTGGCGGGACAGCTCCTCTCAATCAGCCCCAGCATTTT. This sequence encodes CASSGGTAPLNQPQHF. The rearrangement links TRBV6-1 to TRBJ1-5, with TRBD1 matching 7 bases. There are 16 residues in the CDR3. V was pared by 4 bases and J by 3 bases, with 9 bases of the junction left unmatched. The V gene's germline CDR1 is MNHNS and CDR2 SASEGT.

The V call is TRBV12-3 or TRBV12-4, the J call TRBJ2-2; D remains ambiguous. The ends were cut back, 7 bases at V and 5 bases at J, with 11 bases in the middle. The CDR3 covers 13 residues. CDR3 sequence (DNA): TGTGCCAGCAAAGCTTGGCCGACCGGGGAGCTGTTTTTT. It encodes CASKAWPTGELFF.